The 9 T cell receptor beta chains in this list originate from one sample, sequenced in a study of cytomegalovirus exposure and HLA in healthy donors. Primers: 60 Vbeta forward and 13 Jbeta reverse. TCRdb's copy holds only in-frame clones and misses some; the assay was immunoSEQ multiplex PCR. The repertoire holds about 150,000 clones, with roughly 85% as singletons. The sample comprised PBMCs. These receptors were collected from a woman aged 18-30 years in good health and CMV-seronegative.

J is TRBJ1-5 and V is TRBV2, with a weak D call TRBD1 (6 bases). The V gene lost 6 bases and the J gene lost 0 bases, with 12 bases spanning the gap. Germline CDR1 reads SNHLY; CDR2 reads FYNNEI. The CDR3 spans 15 residues. The CDR3 sequence is CASRPGQTSNQPQHF. The CDR3 nucleotides read TGTGCCAGCAGGCCCGGACAGACTAGCAATCAGCCCCAGCATTTT.

This rearrangement joins TRBV30 to TRBJ2-7, with 11 bases identical to TRBD1. The CDR3 is made up of 14 amino acids. The V and J ends lost 4 bases and 5 bases, in that order; junction bases with no gene match: 7. Germline-derived CDR1 and CDR2 are GTSNPN and SVGIG (reference sequence). DNA for the CDR3: TGTGCCTGGACCACCGGGACAGGGGGAGACGAGCAGTACTTC. The encoded protein is CAWTTGTGGDEQYF.

The chain couples TRBV5-5 to TRBJ1-1; D is perhaps TRBD1 (5 bases). Looked up from germline, CDR1 is SGHKS and CDR2 is YYEKEE (reference sequence). This CDR3 is 14 amino acids long. The V and J ends lost 6 bases and 5 bases respectively, with 17 bases between them. The CDR3 DNA follows: TGTGCCAGCAACCCGGGGGTCGGGGGGACTGAAGCTTTCTTT. Translating it yields CASNPGVGGTEAFF.

The chain joins TRBV28 to TRBJ2-1; 7 nucleotides match TRBD2. The germline V gene has CDR1 MDHEN and CDR2 SYDVKM. The CDR3 contains 16 residues. V shed 3 bases and J 0 bases; nucleotides not matched to a gene: 5. The CDR3, as DNA: TGTGCCAGCAGTTTTTTGAGCGGGACCTCCTACAATGAGCAGTTCTTC. Its protein product is CASSFLSGTSYNEQFF.

The gene calls are TRBV7-2 and TRBJ2-3, with D uncertain. CDR1 is SGHTA, CDR2 FQGNSA, per germline. There are 15 residues in the CDR3. Trimming cost V 2 bases and J 6 bases, with 15 bases left between them. The CDR3 here is CASSLRKSPEDTQYF. CDR3 sequence (DNA): TGTGCCAGCAGCTTAAGAAAGTCCCCCGAGGATACGCAGTATTTT.

Regarding this clone: One end of the junction fails to match germline, which may point to a read error. J is TRBJ1-1 and V is TRBV7-9; 10 bases are shared with TRBD1. The V gene's germline CDR1 is SEHNR and CDR2 FQNEAQ (reference sequence). This CDR3 is built from 16 residues. CDR3 DNA sequence: TGTTCCAGCAGCTGGACAGGGGGACGGGCGAACACTGAAGCTTTCTTT. The encoded protein is CSSSWTGGRANTEAFF.

The V and J genes are TRBV11-2 and TRBJ2-1; D is unresolved. This CDR3 is built from 15 residues. CDR1 is SGHAT, CDR2 FQNNGV, per germline. The V gene lost 5 bases and the J gene lost 2 bases, with 13 bases spanning the gap. CDR3 coding DNA: TGTGCCAGCAGCCGATTCGCGGCCCCCTACAATGAGCAGTTCTTC. Its translation: CASSRFAAPYNEQFF.

The chain employs TRBV9 and TRBJ2-5, with 10 bases matching TRBD1. Germline V gene lookup returns CDR1 SGDLS and CDR2 YYNGEE. The V and J ends lost 0 bases and 4 bases, in that order; junction bases with no gene match: 9. The CDR3 sequence is 17 residues long. CDR3 nucleotides: TGTGCCAGCAGCGTAGCTACGGGACAGGGGTTCCGAGAGACCCAGTACTTC. Protein sequence: CASSVATGQGFRETQYF.

The chain carries TRBV7-9 and TRBJ1-4, with a possible D match to TRBD1 (6 bases). V was clipped by 2 bases and J by 11 bases, with 12 bases between them. The CDR3 has 13 amino acids. Germline values: CDR1 SEHNR, CDR2 FQNEAQ (reference sequence). Here the CDR3 reads CASSLNGQTKLFF. CDR3 coding DNA: TGTGCCAGCAGCTTAAACGGACAGACCAAACTGTTTTTT.